Below are 5 T cell receptor beta chains sequenced from a single sample in a study of T-cell memory formation after mild COVID-19. MiXCR was run by TCRdb on the 5' RACE reads, yielding one entry per CDR3 protein. This table holds hundreds of thousands of distinct CDR3 sequences, roughly 26% found once. The sample was PBMCs or a T cell subset sorted from them (not recorded which). The receptors originated from an adult woman who had mild COVID-19 (a few samples of this study predate the infection). Cell type and time point are not known.

This chain uses TRBV12-3 or TRBV12-4 with TRBJ2-1; 9 bases line up with TRBD1. The CDR3 sequence is 12 residues long. V shed 7 bases, J shed 9 bases, and the junction held 4 bases outside the gene matches. The CDR3 nucleotides are TGTGCCAGCAACGCGGACAGGGGTGAGCAGTTCTTC. Its protein is CASNADRGEQFF.

Many counts were recorded for this clonotype. The chain employs TRBV11-1 and TRBJ1-1; D not resolved. Germline V gene lookup returns CDR1 SGHAT and CDR2 FQDESV (reference sequence). This CDR3 region has 13 residues. Deletions cut 1 base from V and 7 bases from J, with 10 bases between. CDR3 loop: CASSLGAPYEAFF. CDR3 nucleotides: TGTGCCAGCAGCTTAGGCGCCCCGTATGAAGCTTTCTTT.

This clonotype was found a few times. V usage is TRBV29-1 and J usage is TRBJ2-7; TRBD2 matches 11 bases. Germline V lookup: CDR1 SQVTM, CDR2 ANQGSEA. After removal of 6 bases from V and 7 bases from J, the junction contained 8 bases not matched to a gene. The CDR3 is 13 residues long. CDR3 sequence reads: CSVLSGRAWEQYF. CDR3 DNA sequence: TGCAGCGTACTTAGCGGGAGGGCATGGGAGCAGTACTTC.

This clonotype was observed a handful of times. CDR3 residues: CASSAREGRHADTQYF. Written as DNA, the CDR3 is TGTGCCAGCAGTGCACGAGAGGGGCGCCACGCAGATACGCAGTATTTT. The chain recombines TRBV6-6 with TRBJ2-3, with D perhaps TRBD1 or TRBD2 (5 bases each). From germline, CDR1 is MNHNY and CDR2 SVGAGI (reference sequence). The CDR3 has 16 residues. V shed 5 bases and J shed 4 bases, with 19 bases lying between them.

The chain couples TRBV12-3 or TRBV12-4 to TRBJ2-1; TRBD2 is a possible D gene (6 bases). V lost 7 bases to trimming and J lost 6 bases, with 25 bases between them. This CDR3 has 17 residues. Here the CDR3 reads CASMSTIGEATGNEQFF. In DNA form, the CDR3 reads TGTGCCAGCATGTCGACGATAGGGGAGGCTACCGGCAATGAGCAGTTCTTC.